This T cell receptor (beta chain) was sequenced for a study of T cells in Graves' hyperthyroidism and ophthalmopathy. Study findings and constraints: By a 13 V-J model, ophthalmopathy was set apart from stable hyperthyroidism.

Amplification of TCR beta CDR3 regions was performed using RNA transcripts as template. RT-PCR in the first round (using the HTBI primer set) targeted the TCR CDR3. TCRdb called the multiplex PCR reads again in MiXCR, with one record for every CDR3 protein. The sample records more than 150,000 distinct CDR3 sequences, approximately 17% being singletons. V was pared by 2 bases and J by 6 bases, with 4 bases of the junction left unmatched. CDR1 and CDR2 (germline): SEHNR, FQNEAQ (reference sequence). The CDR3 runs to 15 residues. This clonotype has ten or more counts. Its specificity is not known. The source is a woman between 50 and 59 years old with Graves' hyperthyroidism. Sequencing input: blood. The chain joins TRBV7-9 to TRBJ2-1; 10 nucleotides agree with TRBD2. In DNA form, the CDR3 reads TGTGCCAGCAGCTTACGGACTAGCGGACTCAATGAGCAGTTCTTC. It specifies CASSLRTSGLNEQFF.